This T cell receptor (beta chain) was captured in a study of blood T cell repertoires in COVID-19. Across the whole study: Specimens from acute and convalescent COVID-19 originated in the United States, Italy and Spain. PBMCs, B-cell-depleted T cells, or T cells were the source of the cDNA or gDNA that made up the material.

Source study methods: The assay estimated nucleated cells by amplifying reference gene primers. TCRdb's copy holds only in-frame clones and misses some; the assay was immunoSEQ multiplex PCR. From that table come the V and J calls and clone size; the DNA was used to work out D and trimming. The sample lists 200,000 to 300,000 clones, 87% occurring once. The CDR3 runs to 13 residues. Germline CDR1 reads DFQATT; CDR2 reads SNEGSKA (reference sequence). V dropped 3 bases and J dropped 6 bases, with 15 bases sitting between them. This TCR was sampled from a man between 60 and 75 years old who had recovered from COVID-19. J is TRBJ2-7 and V is TRBV20-1, with D possibly TRBD2 on 5 matching bases. What was sequenced was peripheral blood. The CDR3: CSASIGVGREQYV. In DNA form, the CDR3 reads TGCAGTGCTAGTATCGGGGTCGGACGCGAGCAGTACGTC.